Shown below are 13 T cell receptor beta chains from a single sample sequenced in a study of blood T cells in healthy people across ages. Alongside a J-beta primer mix, a sample-barcoded 5' primer served in a second PCR lasting about 7 to 12 cycles. Each CDR3 protein gets one entry after TCRdb re-called the 5' RACE reads with MiXCR. The table has roughly 2 million distinct CDR3 sequences, roughly 52% seen once; the top ten hold 2.1%. Material for sequencing was blood. Source of these receptors: a woman aged 40 to 50 in good health.

This clonotype turned up a few times. V gene TRBV2 combines with J gene TRBJ1-2; the match to TRBD1 covers 7 bases. The germline V gene has CDR1 SNHLY and CDR2 FYNNEI. J was trimmed by 8 bases and V by 11 bases; bases with no gene match: 11. This CDR3 has 12 amino acids. For the CDR3, the DNA is TGTGCCCCCCGGGGACAGTCTGGAGGCTACACCTTC. Translated: CAPRGQSGGYTF.

The V call is TRBV20-1, the J call TRBJ2-1; tentatively, D is TRBD1 or TRBD2 (6 bases each). The germline gives CDR1 DFQATT, CDR2 SNEGSKA (reference sequence). V was trimmed by 2 bases and J by 3 bases, leaving 11 bases between them. The CDR3 runs to 14 residues. The DNA of the CDR3 is TGCAGTGCTAGATATGGGGGGCTCTACAATGAGCAGTTCTTC. Protein sequence: CSARYGGLYNEQFF.

The CDR3 sequence: CASSEGTVPDTQYF. Here the CDR3 DNA reads TGTGCCAGTAGTGAAGGGACAGTCCCAGATACGCAGTATTTT. The gene calls are TRBV19 and TRBJ2-3, with 7 bases fitting TRBD1. CDR3 length: 14 amino acids. The V segment lost 5 bases and the J segment 4 bases; nucleotides outside the gene matches: 6. Germline loops: CDR1 LNHDA, CDR2 SQIVND (reference sequence).

The chain joins TRBV10-3 to TRBJ2-1; 9 nucleotides align to TRBD2. The CDR3 is 14 amino acids. The V gene's germline CDR1 is ENHRY and CDR2 SYGVKD. Trimming at V came to 8 bases and at J to 4 bases, leaving 6 bases not matched to a gene. The CDR3 spells CAIGPGLAYNEQFF. The CDR3 nucleotides are TGTGCCATCGGCCCGGGACTAGCTTACAATGAGCAGTTCTTC.

This chain links TRBV20-1 with TRBJ2-3, with 12 bases identical to TRBD2. CDR3 size: 15 residues. The germline gives CDR1 DFQATT, CDR2 SNEGSKA (reference sequence). The trim removed 7 bases at V and 0 bases at J, leaving 5 bases unmatched. Written as DNA, the CDR3 is TGCAGTGGGACTAGCGGGGTAACCAGCACAGATACGCAGTATTTT. Translation gives CSGTSGVTSTDTQYF.

Comment on this clonotype: The germline gene is not matched at one end of the junction; a read error may be the cause. V usage is TRBV7-9 and J usage is TRBJ2-7, with D maybe TRBD2 (5 bases). CDR3 size: 13 residues. Germline CDR1 reads SEHNR; CDR2 reads FQNEAQ (reference sequence). DNA for the CDR3: TGTGCCGGCAGCAACAAGAGGGTCGGCGAGCAGTACTTC. It translates to CAGSNKRVGEQYF.

This clonotype was recorded at least ten times. The V and J genes are TRBV5-1 and TRBJ2-5, with 7 bases that match TRBD1. CDR3 length equals 14 residues. V dropped 2 bases and J dropped 3; count of bases not matched to a gene: 4. Germline-derived CDR1 and CDR2 are SGHRS and YFSETQ. The CDR3, as DNA: TGCGCCAGCAGCTTAAGGGACAGCAAAGAGACCCAGTACTTC. It yields the protein CASSLRDSKETQYF.

This clonotype was seen a handful of times. This chain links TRBV7-9 with TRBJ2-3; 9 bases match TRBD1. After removal of 4 bases from V and 5 bases from J, the junction contained 16 bases not matched to a gene. The CDR3 runs 18 residues. CDR1 and CDR2 (germline): SEHNR, FQNEAQ (reference sequence). For the CDR3, the DNA is TGTGCCAGCAGCTCCCCTTCTGCGGGACAGGGCCAAGGAGATACGCAGTATTTT. Protein product: CASSSPSAGQGQGDTQYF.

This clonotype has a handful of counts. The rearrangement joins TRBV24-1 to TRBJ2-5, with TRBD2 matching over 13 bases. The germline gives CDR1 KGHDR, CDR2 SFDVKD. The CDR3 has 16 residues. V lost 3 bases to trimming and J lost 4 bases; unmatched junction nucleotides: 4. CDR3: CATSDRGLAGLETQYF. CDR3 DNA: TGTGCCACCAGTGATCGGGGACTAGCGGGATTAGAGACCCAGTACTTC.

V and J are TRBV9 and TRBJ2-7; D is undetermined. This CDR3 contains 15 residues. V was clipped by 0 bases and J by 2 bases, with 12 bases between them. Germline CDR1 is SGDLS and CDR2 is YYNGEE. The CDR3 spells CASSVDPDAPYEQYF. The CDR3 DNA reads as TGTGCCAGCAGCGTAGATCCGGACGCCCCCTACGAGCAGTACTTC.

In this sample, this clonotype turned up a few times. The chain recombines TRBV15 with TRBJ2-7; 7 nucleotides match TRBD2. Germline V gene data show CDR1 as LNHNV and CDR2 as YYDKDF (reference sequence). V lost 0 bases, J lost 4 bases, and 3 bases stayed unmatched. CDR3 size: 14 residues. CDR3: CATSREGGGYEQYF. The CDR3 coding sequence is TGTGCCACCAGCAGAGAGGGGGGGGGGTACGAGCAGTACTTC.

The genes are TRBV28 and TRBJ1-6, with D unresolved. V lost 8 bases, J lost 6 bases, and 17 bases lay in between. Germline CDR1 MDHEN, CDR2 SYDVKM. The CDR3 is 15 residues long. This chain's CDR3 is CASGLDGPINSPLHF. The CDR3 DNA follows: TGTGCCAGCGGGTTAGATGGACCTATTAATTCACCCCTCCACTTT.

This clonotype was recorded many times. This chain joins TRBV7-2 and TRBJ2-3; D might be TRBD1 (5 bases). Germline-derived CDR1 and CDR2 are SGHTA and FQGNSA. V was cut by 5 bases and J by 0 bases, with 9 bases left in between. This CDR3 is 14 amino acids long. The CDR3 here is CASSLRQSTDTQYF. The CDR3 DNA is TGTGCCAGCAGCCTGCGACAGAGCACAGATACGCAGTATTTT.